A selection of T cell receptor beta chains follows, all from one sample in a study of shared clonotypes between healthy human individuals. Here immunoSEQ multiplex PCR was the method, and the copy in TCRdb shows in-frame clones only, minus some. The sample consists of about 2 million clones, about 95% of them appearing once. Sequenced material: naive CD8+ T cells sorted from blood. These receptors originate from a man aged 18 to 29 in good health. CDR3s include the opening cysteine and the closing phenylalanine or tryptophan.

TRBV13 CASSPRDADTEAFF
TRBV6-5 CASRRQVGPFYEQYF
TRBV6-1 CASSEGQKSGEQYF
TRBV27 CASSLLPQANTEAFF
TRBV23-1 CASSQTLGTVHQPQHF
TRBV7-8 CASSLYQGKAFF
TRBV4-3 CASSRTWGYLAETNNEQFF
TRBV11-2 CASSLESGMNTEAFF
TRBV6-5 CASSSGSLETQYF
TRBV18 CASSNRDQSYEQYF
TRBV7-2 CASSYDRGGSPLHF
TRBV30 CATLWQDVVEQFF
TRBV30 CAWSVSGDYEQYF
TRBV25-1 CASTTGLGYEQYF
TRBV7-9 CASSYDKNIQYF
TRBV7-9 CASSPKDSYEQYF
TRBV13 CASTEGFQGNYGYTF
TRBV27 CASSPRSGANVLTF
TRBV6-1 CASSEGTLVADTQYF